This is a list of T cell receptor beta chains from one sample in a study of shared clonotypes between healthy human individuals. Some clones are missing from TCRdb's copy, which holds only in-frame ones; the method was immunoSEQ multiplex PCR. The data hold 2 million to 2.5 million clones, with 85% to 95% observed a single time. Sequencing input: naive CD4+ T cells from PBMCs. Receptor source: a man in his late teens or twenties in good health. Some clones in this sample may be carry-over from other donors' samples. Both conserved end residues are part of each CDR3. Fields, in order: J gene, D gene, clone size, V gene, CDR3 protein, CDR3 DNA. A D gene is named only where the DNA matches it firmly. Size values are once, few and many counts, or a class for expanded clones, and some rows have none.

j_gene: TRBJ1-1
d_gene: -
abundance: -
v_gene: TRBV5-1
CDR3aa: CASSPGGPLTEAFF
CDR3nt: TGCGCCAGCAGCCCCGGCGGCCCCCTCACTGAAGCTTTCTTT

j_gene: TRBJ2-7
d_gene: -
abundance: -
v_gene: TRBV5-1
CDR3aa: CASSSAAANEQYF
CDR3nt: TGCGCCAGCAGCTCGGCGGCCGCGAACGAGCAGTACTTC

j_gene: TRBJ1-2
d_gene: -
abundance: -
v_gene: TRBV5-1
CDR3aa: CASSLGAGFGYTF
CDR3nt: TGCGCCAGCAGCTTGGGGGCGGGCTTTGGCTACACCTTC

j_gene: TRBJ2-5
d_gene: TRBD2
abundance: -
v_gene: TRBV2
CDR3aa: CASSFQTSGTGETQYF
CDR3nt: TGTGCCAGCAGTTTCCAGACTAGCGGGACCGGAGAGACCCAGTACTTC

j_gene: TRBJ1-5
d_gene: -
abundance: once
v_gene: TRBV6-6
CDR3aa: CASSQQTFNQPQHF
CDR3nt: TGTGCCAGCAGTCAGCAAACTTTCAATCAGCCCCAGCATTTT

j_gene: TRBJ2-7
d_gene: TRBD2
abundance: once
v_gene: TRBV6-4
CDR3aa: CASVDSGAGEAYEQYF
CDR3nt: TGTGCCAGTGTCGATTCGGGAGCGGGAGAAGCCTACGAGCAGTACTTC

j_gene: TRBJ2-3
d_gene: TRBD2
abundance: once
v_gene: TRBV29-1
CDR3aa: CSVARLAGGTDTQYF
CDR3nt: TGCAGCGTTGCCCGACTAGCTGGGGGCACAGATACGCAGTATTTT

j_gene: TRBJ2-5
d_gene: -
abundance: -
v_gene: TRBV10-3
CDR3aa: CAISSQRWGGLETQYF
CDR3nt: TGTGCCATCAGTTCTCAGAGGTGGGGGGGCTTAGAGACCCAGTACTTC

j_gene: TRBJ1-1
d_gene: -
abundance: -
v_gene: TRBV18
CDR3aa: CASSRDGNTEAFF
CDR3nt: TGTGCCAGCTCACGCGACGGGAACACTGAAGCTTTCTTT

j_gene: TRBJ1-3
d_gene: -
abundance: -
v_gene: TRBV5-6
CDR3aa: CASSLRRGNTIYF
CDR3nt: TGTGCCAGCAGCCTCCGACGAGGAAACACCATATATTTT

j_gene: TRBJ2-3
d_gene: TRBD2
abundance: -
v_gene: TRBV5-4
CDR3aa: CASSRGLAGGPDTQYF
CDR3nt: TGTGCCAGCAGCAGGGGACTAGCGGGAGGCCCAGATACGCAGTATTTT

j_gene: TRBJ1-2
d_gene: TRBD1
abundance: -
v_gene: TRBV27
CDR3aa: CASSFTGAPNYGYTF
CDR3nt: TGTGCCAGCAGTTTTACAGGGGCCCCTAACTATGGCTACACCTTC

j_gene: TRBJ2-5
d_gene: -
abundance: -
v_gene: TRBV5-1
CDR3aa: CASSPIRAETQYF
CDR3nt: TGCGCCAGCAGCCCCATCAGGGCCGAGACCCAGTACTTC

j_gene: TRBJ1-3
d_gene: TRBD1
abundance: -
v_gene: TRBV7-2
CDR3aa: CASSLFGQGAGNTIYF
CDR3nt: TGTGCCAGCAGCTTATTTGGGCAGGGGGCGGGAAACACCATATATTTT

j_gene: TRBJ2-1
d_gene: TRBD2
abundance: -
v_gene: TRBV28
CDR3aa: CASSITSGRVNEQFF
CDR3nt: TGTGCCAGCAGCATAACTAGCGGGAGAGTAAATGAGCAGTTCTTC

j_gene: TRBJ1-2
d_gene: -
abundance: few
v_gene: TRBV6-1
CDR3aa: CASSGRDAEPVYGYTF
CDR3nt: TGTGCCAGCAGTGGAAGGGACGCCGAGCCGGTCTATGGCTACACCTTC

j_gene: TRBJ2-2
d_gene: TRBD1
abundance: -
v_gene: TRBV9
CDR3aa: CASSSLTTGGKRVGELFF
CDR3nt: TGTGCCAGCAGTTCACTTACCACAGGGGGCAAAAGGGTCGGGGAGCTGTTTTTT

j_gene: TRBJ2-3
d_gene: TRBD2
abundance: -
v_gene: TRBV15
CDR3aa: CATSRGLAGGSDTQYF
CDR3nt: TGTGCCACCAGCAGGGGACTAGCGGGAGGATCTGATACGCAGTATTTT

j_gene: TRBJ2-5
d_gene: TRBD1
abundance: once
v_gene: TRBV6-1
CDR3aa: CASSGQGTQYF
CDR3nt: TGTGCCAGCAGTGGACAGGGGACCCAGTACTTC

j_gene: TRBJ1-1
d_gene: -
abundance: -
v_gene: TRBV7-9
CDR3aa: CASSLVGAVTEAFF
CDR3nt: TGTGCCAGCAGCTTAGTTGGGGCGGTCACTGAAGCTTTCTTT

j_gene: TRBJ1-2
d_gene: -
abundance: -
v_gene: TRBV27
CDR3aa: CASSPVFNYGYTF
CDR3nt: TGTGCCAGCAGTCCGGTGTTTAACTATGGCTACACCTTC

j_gene: TRBJ2-3
d_gene: -
abundance: -
v_gene: TRBV6-5
CDR3aa: CASRPVGLRTDTQYF
CDR3nt: TGTGCCAGCAGACCCGTAGGACTTCGCACAGATACGCAGTATTTT

j_gene: TRBJ1-3
d_gene: -
abundance: -
v_gene: TRBV19
CDR3aa: CASSIYGASGNTIYF
CDR3nt: TGTGCCAGTAGTATCTACGGAGCTTCGGGAAACACCATATATTTT

j_gene: TRBJ1-4
d_gene: TRBD1
abundance: -
v_gene: TRBV7-9
CDR3aa: CASSLEPGRGDEKLFF
CDR3nt: TGTGCCAGCAGCTTAGAGCCGGGCAGGGGGGACGAAAAACTGTTTTTT

j_gene: TRBJ2-1
d_gene: -
abundance: -
v_gene: TRBV5-1
CDR3aa: CASSITGFDEQFF
CDR3nt: TGCGCCAGCAGCATAACAGGGTTCGATGAGCAGTTCTTC

j_gene: TRBJ2-7
d_gene: TRBD2
abundance: -
v_gene: TRBV14
CDR3aa: CASSQASGLATEWYF
CDR3nt: TGTGCCAGCAGCCAAGCATCCGGACTAGCGACTGAGTGGTACTTC

j_gene: TRBJ2-3
d_gene: -
abundance: -
v_gene: TRBV7-9
CDR3aa: CASSPPPGQATDTQYF
CDR3nt: TGTGCCAGCAGCCCCCCGCCCGGCCAGGCCACAGATACGCAGTATTTT

j_gene: TRBJ2-3
d_gene: TRBD2
abundance: -
v_gene: TRBV5-1
CDR3aa: CASSEAGVVDTQYF
CDR3nt: TGCGCCAGCAGCGAGGCGGGAGTTGTAGATACGCAGTATTTT

j_gene: TRBJ1-1
d_gene: TRBD1
abundance: -
v_gene: TRBV5-4
CDR3aa: CASSLPDRGGTEAFF
CDR3nt: TGTGCCAGCAGCTTGCCCGACAGGGGGGGCACTGAAGCTTTCTTT

j_gene: TRBJ1-1
d_gene: TRBD1
abundance: -
v_gene: TRBV5-1
CDR3aa: CASSATGTDTEAFF
CDR3nt: TGCGCCAGCAGCGCGACAGGGACGGACACTGAAGCTTTCTTT